This TCR beta chain was recorded in a study of shared clonotypes between healthy human individuals. Findings and limits, study-wide: Four donors shared about 5% of their naive CD4 clonotypes.

Naive CD4+ cells were CD45RA-selected; the remaining cells were memory. Worth noting for this clone: Antigen: not known.

How the authors handled the data: ImmunoSEQ only sent back junction sequences with no quality scores, so filtering was done differently. Method: immunoSEQ multiplex PCR; TCRdb's copy keeps in-frame clones and lacks some. V and J calls and clone size are given by that table; D and trimming were obtained from the DNA. The repertoire consists of over a million clones, with around 97% occurring once and the leading ten covering approximately 1.1%. Germline values: CDR1 SGHTA, CDR2 FQGNSA. CDR3 size: 16 residues. V lost 0 bases and J 0 bases, leaving 11 bases between the germline ends. The chain uses TRBV7-2 and TRBJ1-1, with D perhaps matching TRBD1 (5 bases). The sequence derives from a man aged 25 to 45 in good health. Sequencing input: naive CD4+ T cells sorted from blood. Subset defined: CD45RA+ positively selected. CDR3: CASSLAEGRLNTEAFF. The CDR3 nucleotides are TGTGCCAGCAGCTTAGCCGAGGGGCGGTTGAACACTGAAGCTTTCTTT.